The 27 T cell receptor beta chains presented below share a single source sample, sequenced in a study of T cells in Graves' hyperthyroidism and ophthalmopathy. Amplified regions were TCR beta CDR3 sequences from RNA transcripts. HTBI primers were employed in a first-round RT-PCR of the TCR CDR3. One entry per CDR3 protein, called by TCRdb with MiXCR from the multiplex PCR reads. The data show around 270,000 distinct CDR3 sequences, less than 20% seen once. Sequenced material: blood. The receptor source for this set is a man aged 50 to 59 with Graves' ophthalmopathy.

This clonotype showed up many times. The CDR3 here is CASSQGGPGYTF. The CDR3 DNA sequence: TGTGCCAGCAGCCAAGGGGGTCCGGGCTACACCTTC. The rearrangement links TRBV3-1 to TRBJ1-2, with D unclear. This CDR3 contains 12 residues. Germline V gives CDR1 LGHDT, CDR2 YNNKEL (reference sequence). V shed 1 base and J shed 8 bases, with 8 bases lying between them.

There are a few counts of this clonotype. V is TRBV7-9 and J is TRBJ2-7; D is unresolved. This CDR3 has 12 amino acids. Germline V gene lookup returns CDR1 SEHNR and CDR2 FQNEAQ (reference sequence). V was trimmed by 5 bases and J by 6 bases, leaving 11 bases between them. The CDR3 DNA reads as TGTGCCAGCAGCGATCGGACGGTCGAGCAGTACTTC. Its translation: CASSDRTVEQYF. Together with reference TRBV7-9 and TRBJ2-7, the CDR3 gives the full variable domain: DTGVSQNPRHKITKRGQNVTFRCDPISEHNRLYWYRQTLGQGPEFLTYFQNEAQLEKSRLLSDRFSAERPKGSFSTLEIQRTEQGDSAMYLCASSDRTVEQYFGPGTRLTVT.

This clonotype was counted ten times or more. This chain joins TRBV6-5 and TRBJ1-2; tentatively, D is TRBD1 (5 bases). The germline V gene has CDR1 MNHEY and CDR2 SVGAGI. Trimming pared 4 bases from V and 8 bases from J, leaving 11 bases between. The CDR3 is 12 amino acids. The chain's CDR3 is CASSFKGEGYTF. The DNA for the CDR3 is TGTGCCAGCAGTTTTAAAGGGGAAGGCTACACCTTC.

About this clonotype itself: A read error may produce the germline difference seen at one junction end. The chain recombines TRBV12-3 or TRBV12-4 with TRBJ2-4, with D unclear. This CDR3 comprises 16 residues. As DNA, the CDR3 is TGTGTCAGCAGTATGTCGGGCGGAATAGCCAAAAACATTCAGTACTTC. Encoded protein: CVSSMSGGIAKNIQYF.

The table lists this clonotype with a few counts. The V gene is TRBV20-1, the J gene TRBJ2-1; 7 bases line up with TRBD2. CDR1 is DFQATT, CDR2 SNEGSKA, per germline (reference sequence). V shed 6 bases, J shed 1 base, and the junction held 6 bases outside the gene matches. The CDR3 length is 14 residues. The CDR3 DNA reads as TGCAGTGCCCTGGGGGGGATATCCTACAATGAGCAGTTCTTC. It codes for CSALGGISYNEQFF.

The chain is built from TRBV6-1 and TRBJ1-5; 8 bases line up with TRBD1. Germline CDR1 is MNHNS and CDR2 is SASEGT. V was pared by 6 bases and J by 6 bases, with 4 bases of the junction left unmatched. This CDR3 comprises 13 residues. CDR3 loop: CASRGQGSQPQHF. The DNA of the CDR3 is TGTGCCAGCAGAGGACAGGGAAGTCAGCCCCAGCATTTT.

This clonotype showed up just a few times. The chain has TRBV7-8 and TRBJ2-2; D gene ambiguous. The V gene lost 6 bases and the J gene lost 7 bases, with 6 bases spanning the gap. This CDR3 is built from 11 residues. Germline CDR1 and CDR2: SGHVS and FQNEAQ. The CDR3 nucleotides read TGTGCCAGCAGGTTCAGCGGGGAGCTGTTTTTT. Encoded protein: CASRFSGELFF.

On this clonotype: A much larger clone differs by one base, so this may be a read error. The chain is built from TRBV7-9 and TRBJ2-3, with TRBD2 identical over 7 bases. This CDR3 is built from 16 residues. Germline CDR1 SEHNR, CDR2 FQNEAQ (reference sequence). CDR3 sequence: CASGLVAGVGTDTQYF. Written as DNA, the CDR3 is TGTGCCAGCGGCTTAGTTGCGGGAGTAGGCACAGATACGCAGTATTTT.

V usage is TRBV7-9 and J usage is TRBJ2-1; 7 positions agree with TRBD1. This CDR3 has 16 amino acids. V shed 4 bases, J shed 3 bases, and the junction held 9 bases outside the gene matches. Germline CDR1 reads SEHNR; CDR2 reads FQNEAQ (reference sequence). The DNA for the CDR3 is TGTGCCAGCAGCTCGGGACAGAGGGGGTACTACAATGAGCAGTTCTTC. As protein: CASSSGQRGYYNEQFF.

This clonotype was found a few times. The chain uses TRBV29-1 and TRBJ1-2, with 7 bases lining up with TRBD1. The germline CDR1 and CDR2 sequences are SQVTM and ANQGSEA. V gave up 5 bases and J gave up 4 bases; unmatched junction bases: 7. CDR3 size: 13 residues. The CDR3 nucleotides are TGCAGCGTTACGGAGACAGGGATCTATGGCTACACCTTC. Translation gives CSVTETGIYGYTF.

This clonotype was found a few times. At one end, the junction sequence differs from germline, possibly due to a read error. The rearrangement links TRBV27 to TRBJ2-5; 8 bases match TRBD2. The CDR3 contains 14 residues. CDR1 and CDR2 (germline): MNHEY, SMNVEV (reference sequence). This CDR3 reads CATSLSTGGETQYF. CDR3 bases: TGTGCCACCAGTTTATCGACGGGGGGGGAGACCCAGTACTTC.

There are many counts of this clonotype. The chain joins TRBV7-3 to TRBJ2-5; 11 bases match TRBD2. The V gene's germline CDR1 is SGHTA and CDR2 FQGTGA. The CDR3 consists of 15 residues. With V trimmed by 4 bases and J by 2 bases, 3 bases remained unmatched. The DNA of the CDR3 is TGTGCCAGCAGCTCGACTAGCGGGGCACAAGAGACCCAGTACTTC. Residues: CASSSTSGAQETQYF.

At least ten counts were recorded for this clonotype. V gene TRBV6-6 combines with J gene TRBJ2-1, with 10 bases lining up with TRBD2. Germline V CDR1 and CDR2: MNHNY, SVGAGI (reference sequence). The ends lost 2 bases at V and 4 bases at J; junction bases unmatched: 11. The CDR3 is 18 amino acids. The CDR3 DNA sequence: TGTGCCAGCAGTTACACGGTGGCTAGCGGGAGCGTATACAATGAGCAGTTCTTC. It specifies CASSYTVASGSVYNEQFF.

This clonotype was seen more than once but under ten times. The chain carries TRBV9 and TRBJ2-5; D could derive from TRBD1 or TRBD2 (6 bases each). V dropped 1 base and J dropped 3 bases, with 13 bases sitting between them. The CDR3 length is 15 residues. Germline V gene lookup returns CDR1 SGDLS and CDR2 YYNGEE. The chain's CDR3 is CASSVSPGAEETQYF. The CDR3 DNA follows: TGTGCCAGCAGCGTATCACCGGGGGCGGAAGAGACCCAGTACTTC.

This chain uses TRBV6-2 or TRBV6-3 with TRBJ2-1; D ambiguous. The CDR3 totals 13 residues. V shed 6 bases and J shed 8 bases, with 14 bases lying between them. The V gene's germline CDR1 is MNHEY and CDR2 SVGEGT. CDR3 region: CASSRLGEYEQFF. The CDR3 bases are TGTGCCAGCAGCAGACTTGGGGAATATGAGCAGTTCTTC.

The chain is built from TRBV27 and TRBJ2-7; D is unresolved. Germline values: CDR1 MNHEY, CDR2 SMNVEV (reference sequence). The CDR3 contains 14 residues. Trimming shortened V by 5 bases and J by 5 bases, and 16 bases separated the two germline ends. Here the CDR3 DNA reads TGTGCCAGCAGTCCCCTTATGGGGTACCACGAGCAGTACTTC. It codes for CASSPLMGYHEQYF.

This sequence joins TRBV29-1 and TRBJ2-7; D may be TRBD1 (5 bases). CDR1 and CDR2 (germline): SQVTM, ANQGSEA. V was cut by 4 bases and J by 4 bases, with 8 bases left in between. This CDR3 region has 11 residues. This chain's CDR3 is CSVGQPYEQYF. The CDR3 region has the DNA TGCAGCGTTGGACAGCCTTACGAGCAGTACTTC.

This clonotype has a count of ten or more. The chain is built from TRBV18 and TRBJ1-1; perhaps TRBD1 as D (5 bases). The CDR3 sequence is 12 residues long. Germline V gene data show CDR1 as KGHSH and CDR2 as LQKENI. Between the trimmed V and J ends, which lost 5 bases and 5 bases, there was a span of 9 bases. The CDR3 coding sequence is TGTGCCAGCTCAGGATCAGGGACTGAAGCTTTCTTT. Amino acids: CASSGSGTEAFF.

This clonotype came up many times. This chain links TRBV27 with TRBJ1-1; the match to TRBD1 covers 8 bases. The length of the CDR3 is 14 residues. CDR1 MNHEY and CDR2 SMNVEV come from the germline V gene (reference sequence). The trim removed 3 bases at V and 7 bases at J, leaving 7 bases unmatched. CDR3 in amino acids: CASSLTGARNEAFF. CDR3 sequence (DNA): TGTGCCAGCAGTTTGACAGGGGCCCGGAATGAAGCTTTCTTT.

This clonotype was seen repeatedly, ten times or more. V gene TRBV20-1 combines with J gene TRBJ2-1; TRBD2 agrees at 7 bases. Germline V gene sequence: CDR1 DFQATT, CDR2 SNEGSKA (reference sequence). The CDR3 loop spans 14 amino acids. V shed 4 bases and J 5 bases; nucleotides not matched to a gene: 8. For the CDR3, the DNA is TGCAGTGCTACTGGGGGAGGGCCCGACAATGAGCAGTTCTTC. Residues: CSATGGGPDNEQFF.

This rearrangement joins TRBV6-9 to TRBJ2-1; D is perhaps TRBD2 (5 bases). V was pared by 0 bases and J by 7 bases, with 10 bases between. Germline assignment: CDR1 MNHGY and CDR2 SVAAGI. The length of the CDR3 is 14 residues. The CDR3 here is CASSYSASRNEQFF. The CDR3 bases are TGTGCCAGCAGTTATTCGGCTAGCAGGAATGAGCAGTTCTTC.

This clonotype appeared many times. The chain has TRBV18 and TRBJ2-5, with unresolved D. Trimming stripped 3 bases from V and 1 base from J, with 6 bases between. This CDR3 is 13 amino acids long. Germline V gene lookup returns CDR1 KGHSH and CDR2 LQKENI. CDR3 protein: CASSPTAQETQYF. CDR3 nucleotide sequence: TGTGCCAGCTCACCCACTGCCCAAGAGACCCAGTACTTC.

This clonotype has ten or more counts. This rearrangement joins TRBV20-1 to TRBJ2-1; tentative D call: TRBD2 (5 bases). Trimming left V 3 bases short and J 1 base short, with 13 bases between. Germline values: CDR1 DFQATT, CDR2 SNEGSKA (reference sequence). CDR3 length equals 15 residues. The CDR3 here is CSASGLTTSYNEQFF. The CDR3 nucleotides are TGCAGTGCTAGCGGGCTGACTACTTCCTACAATGAGCAGTTCTTC.

The chain combines TRBV13 with TRBJ2-7, with D perhaps TRBD1 (6 bases). V lost 2 bases to trimming and J lost 2 bases, with 10 bases between them. Germline loops: CDR1 PRHDT, CDR2 FYEKMQ (reference sequence). The CDR3 spans 14 residues. The CDR3 DNA reads as TGTGCCAGCAGCTTACTGGACAGCACCTACGAGCAGTACTTC. Translation: CASSLLDSTYEQYF.

This sequence joins TRBV5-1 and TRBJ2-3, with 14 positions matching TRBD2. Losses at the gene ends were 3 bases for V and 6 bases for J; bases not matched to a gene: 12. From germline, CDR1 is SGHRS and CDR2 YFSETQ. The CDR3 covers 18 residues. Here the CDR3 reads CASSYLGGLAGESDTQYF. CDR3 DNA sequence: TGCGCCAGCAGCTACCTTGGGGGACTAGCGGGAGAGAGCGATACGCAGTATTTT.

This chain joins TRBV28 and TRBJ2-3; tentative D call: TRBD1 (7 bases). Germline CDR1 reads MDHEN; CDR2 reads SYDVKM. V gave up 9 bases and J gave up 4 bases, with 20 bases separating them. The CDR3 totals 15 residues. CDR3 in amino acids: CASSTGASVADTQYF. CDR3 bases: TGTGCCAGTAGTACAGGGGCTAGCGTTGCAGATACGCAGTATTTT.

This clonotype turned up a few times. The DNA of the CDR3 is TGTGCCAGCAGTTTAACGGCAGCTTGGCAGCCCCAGCATTTT. It specifies CASSLTAAWQPQHF. The chain recombines TRBV28 with TRBJ1-5; the D is unclear. The V end lost 2 bases, the J end lost 7 bases, and 12 bases lay between the germline ends. The germline CDR1 and CDR2 sequences are MDHEN and SYDVKM. CDR3 length equals 14 residues.